Listed below are T cell receptor beta chains from one sample, sequenced in a study of T cells in localized non-small cell lung cancer. TCRdb keeps only in-frame clones here, not all; method: immunoSEQ multiplex PCR. Among 65,000 or so clones, approximately 80% were seen once, and the ten largest hold around 4.8%. The source was PBMCs, collected before any cancer treatment. These receptors were obtained from a man between 35 and 75 years old with stage II lung adenocarcinoma. Each CDR3 is given without its conserved first and last residue.

j_call: TRBJ2-5; v_call: TRBV29-1; cdr3_aa: SVEGKKGSQETQY
j_call: TRBJ2-2; v_call: TRBV7-6; cdr3_aa: ASSSGLAGTGELF
j_call: TRBJ2-3; v_call: TRBV4-3; cdr3_aa: ASSQVTDTDTQY
j_call: TRBJ1-4; v_call: TRBV9; cdr3_aa: ASSRGAGNEKLF
j_call: TRBJ1-3; v_call: TRBV7-2; cdr3_aa: ASSPGANPVGNTIY
j_call: TRBJ2-7; v_call: TRBV25-1; cdr3_aa: ASSGLADSYEQY
j_call: TRBJ1-1; v_call: TRBV4-1; cdr3_aa: ASSQGQGATEAF
j_call: TRBJ1-2; v_call: TRBV6-5; cdr3_aa: ASSSVGGYGYT
j_call: TRBJ2-1; v_call: TRBV21-1; cdr3_aa: ASSKYKRSSYNEQF
j_call: TRBJ2-7; v_call: TRBV7-2; cdr3_aa: ASSLVPGTSGASYEQY
j_call: TRBJ2-2; v_call: TRBV19; cdr3_aa: ASSIDAHTGELF
j_call: TRBJ2-2; v_call: TRBV5-1; cdr3_aa: ASSLGTGGSNTGELF
j_call: TRBJ2-2; v_call: TRBV11-2; cdr3_aa: ASSSGLAGGELF
j_call: TRBJ2-7; v_call: TRBV6-5; cdr3_aa: ASRTRGGAMDEQY
j_call: TRBJ1-1; v_call: TRBV6-1; cdr3_aa: ASSEVAGAGTEAF
j_call: TRBJ1-2; v_call: TRBV19; cdr3_aa: ASSIFGQGKLAGYT
j_call: TRBJ2-7; v_call: TRBV14; cdr3_aa: ASSRFSGFSSYEQY
j_call: TRBJ2-1; v_call: TRBV5-5; cdr3_aa: ASSLAVAGAFNEQF
j_call: TRBJ1-2; v_call: TRBV5-1; cdr3_aa: ASSMGTGNNLGYT
j_call: TRBJ2-6; v_call: TRBV7-2; cdr3_aa: ASSSLLSGANVLT